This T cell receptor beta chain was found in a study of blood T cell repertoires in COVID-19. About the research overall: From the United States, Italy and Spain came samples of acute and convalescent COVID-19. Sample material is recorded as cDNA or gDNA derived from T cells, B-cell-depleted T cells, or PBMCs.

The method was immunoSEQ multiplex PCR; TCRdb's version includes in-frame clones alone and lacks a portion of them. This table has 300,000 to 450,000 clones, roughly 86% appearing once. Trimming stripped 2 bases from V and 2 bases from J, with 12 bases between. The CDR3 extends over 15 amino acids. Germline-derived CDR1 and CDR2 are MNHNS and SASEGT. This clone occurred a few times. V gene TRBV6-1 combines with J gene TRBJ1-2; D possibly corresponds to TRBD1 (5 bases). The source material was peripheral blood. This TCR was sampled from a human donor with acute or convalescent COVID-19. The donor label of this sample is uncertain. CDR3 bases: TGTGCCAGCAGTGAACAGGCAGGGCTCAACTATGGCTACACCTTC. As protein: CASSEQAGLNYGYTF.